One sample yielded the 21 T cell receptor beta chains listed below, sequenced in a study of cytomegalovirus exposure and HLA in healthy donors. PCR involved 60 Vbeta and 13 Jbeta primers. Produced via immunoSEQ multiplex PCR; TCRdb's table is partial and in-frame only. The sample lists approximately 150,000 clones, roughly three quarters occurring once. Material for sequencing was PBMCs. The receptors here all came from a man aged 18 to 29 in good health and CMV-seropositive.

The chain combines TRBV11-2 with TRBJ2-5, with D tentatively TRBD2 (5 bases). The CDR3 is made up of 15 amino acids. The germline gives CDR1 SGHAT, CDR2 FQNNGV. Between the trimmed V and J ends, which lost 5 bases and 2 bases, there was a span of 15 bases. In DNA, the CDR3 is TGTGCCAGCAGCCAATATCGAGGGAGTCAAGAGACCCAGTACTTC. Protein product: CASSQYRGSQETQYF.

The chain carries TRBV2 and TRBJ1-5; TRBD1 matches 9 bases. Germline CDR1 and CDR2: SNHLY and FYNNEI. CDR3 length: 15 amino acids. The J segment lost 5 bases and the V segment lost 5 bases, leaving 7 bases of the junction unmatched. The CDR3 region is CASSRDRGKDQPQHF. As DNA, the CDR3 is TGTGCCAGCAGTCGCGACAGGGGGAAGGATCAGCCCCAGCATTTT.

The chain employs TRBV4-1 and TRBJ2-7, with a possible D match to TRBD2 (6 bases). The CDR3 extends over 15 amino acids. Per germline, CDR1 MGHRA and CDR2 YSYEKL. V was trimmed by 1 base and J by 1 base, leaving 11 bases between them. This chain's CDR3 is CASSQVGSPSYEQYV. For the CDR3, the DNA is TGCGCCAGCAGCCAAGTCGGGAGCCCTTCCTACGAGCAGTACGTC.

The rearrangement uses TRBV19 and TRBJ1-1, with D unclear. CDR3 length equals 14 residues. V dropped 2 bases and J dropped 1 base, with 8 bases sitting between them. The germline V gene has CDR1 LNHDA and CDR2 SQIVND (reference sequence). The CDR3: CASSIIGGNTEAFF. CDR3 DNA: TGTGCCAGTAGTATAATCGGCGGGAACACTGAAGCTTTCTTT.

This clone was counted a few times. The CDR3 sequence is CASSVRASSKETQYF. CDR3 DNA: TGTGCCAGCAGCGTGAGGGCTAGCTCCAAAGAGACCCAGTACTTC. The V and J genes are TRBV9 and TRBJ2-5; a weak D match, TRBD2 (5 bases). CDR3 size: 15 residues. Germline lookup yields CDR1 SGDLS and CDR2 YYNGEE. Between the trimmed V and J ends, which lost 2 bases and 3 bases, there was a span of 14 bases.

J is TRBJ1-5 and V is TRBV6-5, with D tentatively TRBD1 (6 bases). This CDR3 contains 14 residues. Germline V gene sequence: CDR1 MNHEY, CDR2 SVGAGI. The V end lost 2 bases, the J end lost 7 bases, and 12 bases lay between the germline ends. This chain's CDR3 is CASSYLQGWQPQHF. CDR3 in DNA: TGTGCCAGCAGTTACCTACAGGGCTGGCAGCCCCAGCATTTT.

The chain combines TRBV5-1 with TRBJ1-6, with 7 positions matching TRBD1. The CDR3 has 15 residues. The germline V gene has CDR1 SGHRS and CDR2 YFSETQ. Unmatched junction bases numbered 6, after V lost 2 bases and J lost 7 bases. CDR3 region: CASSLDRVENSPLHF. CDR3 coding DNA: TGCGCCAGCAGCTTAGACAGGGTGGAAAATTCACCCCTCCACTTT.

Points on this clone: One end of the junction varies from germline; a read error may be responsible. Distinct nucleotide sequences in the sample also encode this CDR3. The chain couples TRBV10-3 to TRBJ2-1; possible D gene TRBD2, 7 bases. The length of the CDR3 is 16 residues. The germline V gene encodes CDR1 ENHRY and CDR2 SYGVKD. The CDR3 DNA sequence: TGCGCCATCAGTGGTCCTACAGGGAGGGAACGCGATGAGCAGTTCTTC. Translation: CAISGPTGRERDEQFF.

Comments on this clone: One end of the junction is discordant with germline, which a read error may explain. This chain links TRBV6-5 with TRBJ1-5, with D unclear. Per germline, CDR1 MNHEY and CDR2 SVGAGI. The CDR3 extends over 15 amino acids. The CDR3: CASSPDKTFNQPQNF. The CDR3 DNA is TGTGCCAGCAGTCCTGACAAGACATTCAATCAGCCCCAGAATTTT.

This clone was counted a few times. The J gene is TRBJ2-1, the V gene TRBV6-6, with D maybe TRBD1 (7 bases). Per germline, CDR1 MNHNY and CDR2 SVGAGI (reference sequence). The CDR3 is made up of 15 amino acids. V was shortened by 2 bases and J by 0 bases, with 8 bases between the two germline ends. The CDR3 DNA reads TGTGCCAGCAGTTACCAGGGGGGCTCCTACAATGAGCAGTTCTTC. It translates to CASSYQGGSYNEQFF.

V is TRBV5-5 and J is TRBJ1-5; 7 positions match TRBD1. The germline V gene encodes CDR1 SGHKS and CDR2 YYEKEE (reference sequence). This CDR3 spans 16 amino acids. The junction had 7 bases not matched to a gene; V was cut back by 4 bases and J by 0 bases. The CDR3 region has the DNA TGTGCCAGCAGCCCCACCGACAGGGATAGCAATCAGCCCCAGCATTTT. Its protein product is CASSPTDRDSNQPQHF.

V gene TRBV29-1 combines with J gene TRBJ1-1; 8 bases are shared with TRBD1. With 6 bases clipped from V and 7 bases from J, the junction kept 7 bases outside the gene matches. The CDR3 totals 12 residues. CDR1 SQVTM and CDR2 ANQGSEA come from the germline V gene. This CDR3 reads CSVPGGLGEAFF. The CDR3 bases are TGCAGCGTCCCAGGGGGCCTGGGTGAAGCTTTCTTT.

This clone was seen more than once but under ten times. The V and J genes are TRBV7-9 and TRBJ1-1; maybe TRBD1 (6 bases). The CDR3 has 11 amino acids. The ends were cut back, 3 bases at V and 11 bases at J, with 10 bases in the middle. Germline V gives CDR1 SEHNR, CDR2 FQNEAQ (reference sequence). The CDR3 DNA is TGTGCCAGCAGCTTGATGCAGGGGGCTTTCTTT. Its translation: CASSLMQGAFF.

The chain carries TRBV6-1 and TRBJ2-7; 8 bases are shared with TRBD1. With 4 bases clipped from V and 2 bases from J, the junction kept 4 bases outside the gene matches. Per germline, CDR1 MNHNS and CDR2 SASEGT. This CDR3 comprises 14 residues. This CDR3 is CASSGPDRAYEQYV. The CDR3 region has the DNA TGTGCCAGCAGTGGACCGGACAGGGCCTACGAGCAGTACGTC.

This clone was detected a few times. The chain uses TRBV28 and TRBJ1-5; TRBD1 matches 8 bases. The CDR3 is 14 residues long. Trimming cost V 10 bases and J 7 bases; bases outside gene matches: 12. Germline V gene lookup returns CDR1 MDHEN and CDR2 SYDVKM. The CDR3 sequence is CAILSGQGPQPQHF. The CDR3 DNA is TGTGCCATCCTATCCGGACAGGGACCGCAGCCCCAGCATTTT. Full variable domain (missing parts from reference TRBV28 and TRBJ1-5): DVKVTQSSRYLVKRTGEKVFLECVQDMDHENMFWYRQDPGLGLRLIYFSYDVKMKEKGDIPEGYSVSREKKERFSLILESASTNQTSMYLCAILSGQGPQPQHFGDGTRLSIL.

The rearrangement uses TRBV9 and TRBJ2-3; 12 positions agree with TRBD2. This CDR3 is built from 17 residues. Losses at the gene ends were 3 bases for V and 0 bases for J; bases not matched to a gene: 5. Germline CDR1 is SGDLS and CDR2 is YYNGEE. CDR3 bases: TGTGCCAGCAGCGGCGGGACTAGCGGGTCTAGCACAGATACGCAGTATTTT. Its protein product is CASSGGTSGSSTDTQYF.

The chain has TRBV2 and TRBJ2-5, with TRBD2 matching over 7 bases. The CDR3 is made up of 13 amino acids. Germline V lookup: CDR1 SNHLY, CDR2 FYNNEI. With V trimmed by 7 bases and J by 5 bases, 7 bases remained unmatched. The CDR3, as DNA: TGTGCCAGCACCAAGATGGGGGGGGAGACCCAGTACTTC. Residues: CASTKMGGETQYF.

The CDR3 DNA sequence: TGTGCCAGCAGTGAACGGGGGTTTGGGGCCCAGCATTTT. Translated, it gives CASSERGFGAQHF. J is TRBJ1-5 and V is TRBV2; TRBD1 might be the D (5 bases). Per germline, CDR1 SNHLY and CDR2 FYNNEI. Trimming removed 2 bases at V and 11 bases at J, with 13 bases between. The CDR3 runs to 13 residues. Looking up the rest from reference TRBV2 and TRBJ1-5 gives the full variable domain: EPEVTQTPSHQVTQMGQEVILRCVPISNHLYFYWYRQILGQKVEFLVSFYNNEISEKSEIFDDQFSVERPDGSNFTLKIRSTKLEDSAMYFCASSERGFGAQHFGDGTRLSIL.

The chain employs TRBV5-1 and TRBJ2-2; 7 nucleotides align to TRBD1. The CDR3 runs to 14 residues. The J segment lost 5 bases and the V segment lost 4 bases, leaving 5 bases of the junction unmatched. CDR1 and CDR2 (germline): SGHRS, YFSETQ. The CDR3 is CASSTDRVTGELFF. The CDR3 DNA reads TGCGCCAGCAGCACTGACAGGGTTACCGGGGAGCTGTTTTTT.

The rearrangement uses TRBV5-6 and TRBJ2-3; D unclear. V shed 2 bases and J shed 2 bases, with 9 bases lying between them. This CDR3 contains 14 residues. Germline CDR1 and CDR2: SGHDT and YYEEEE. CDR3 bases: TGTGCCAGCAGCTTTTTTTTGTACACAGATACGCAGTATTTT. Translation gives CASSFFLYTDTQYF.

This clone was seen repeatedly, ten times or more. This sequence joins TRBV6-6 and TRBJ1-1, with 7 bases identical to TRBD1. This CDR3 is built from 16 residues. The germline V gene encodes CDR1 MNHNY and CDR2 SVGAGI (reference sequence). V trimming: 6 bases; J trimming: 0 bases; junction bases outside the gene matches: 10. The chain's CDR3 is CASSSPAGGMNTEAFF. CDR3 DNA: TGTGCCAGCAGCTCCCCCGCAGGGGGAATGAACACTGAAGCTTTCTTT.